Ten or more counts support the clone carrying this T cell receptor beta chain. A patient was excluded if there was uncontrolled infection, other autoimmune disease, pregnancy or lactation. The authors obtained PBMCs from roughly 9.7 ml of fresh peripheral blood. Germline assignment: CDR1 SGHTA and CDR2 FQGNSA. The length of the CDR3 is 13 residues. J was trimmed by 13 bases and V by 5 bases; bases with no gene match: 9. This record belongs to a study of T cells in Graves' hyperthyroidism and ophthalmopathy. Researchers amplified the TCR beta CDR3 regions from RNA transcripts. A set of HTBI primers served as the primers for a first-round RT-PCR of the TCR CDR3. TCRdb analysed the multiplex PCR reads with MiXCR anew, one entry per CDR3 protein. The top ten clones hold about 7% of a sample with approximately 600,000 distinct CDR3 sequences, 14% of them seen once.

The sequence derives from a woman aged 18-29 years with Graves' ophthalmopathy. This chain links TRBV7-2 with TRBJ2-1; 9 bases fit TRBD2. The sample comprised blood. The CDR3 DNA reads TGTGCCAGCAGCCCCTTGAGGCGGGAGGGCCAGTTCTTC. This sequence encodes CASSPLRREGQFF.